The TCR beta chain under discussion was sequenced for a study of shared clonotypes between healthy human individuals. CD8 cells classed as naive were CD45RO-negative and positively selected for CCR7, excluding terminally differentiated effector memory CD45RA+ cells. V lost 3 bases to trimming and J lost 2 bases, with 8 bases between them. The CDR3 is 14 amino acids. Germline V CDR1 and CDR2: LNHDA, SQIVND (reference sequence). Generated by immunoSEQ multiplex PCR, the TCRdb table keeps only in-frame clones and is missing some. The sample holds under 1 million clones, 90% to 98% seen once. V usage is TRBV19 and J usage is TRBJ2-1, with D uncertain. Sequencing was carried out using naive CD8+ T cells sorted from blood. The sequence was obtained from a man aged 30 to 45 in good health. The CDR3: CASSILGTYNEQFF. The CDR3, as DNA: TGTGCCAGTAGTATTTTGGGAACCTACAATGAGCAGTTCTTC.